This T cell receptor (beta chain) was identified during a study of T-cell reconstitution after alpha-beta-depleted transplantation in children (TCRdb year 2016). For context, the study as a whole: The study quantitatively tracked T-cell immune reconstitution after TCRalphabeta/CD19-depleted allogeneic hematopoietic cell transplantation in children using TCR repertoire profiling.

From its cysteine to its phenylalanine, the CDR3 spans 14 amino acids. The DNA shown is the 42-base CDR3, in frame from base 1. The germline V gene (reference sequence) specifies LNHDA as CDR1 and SQIVND as CDR2. V ends up 8 bases short and J 3 bases short, with an unmatched junction base count of 7. Receptors were amplified or captured by PCR. TCRdb shows the sequencer as Illumina HiSeq 2500. TCR libraries were prepared with molecular barcoding, using unique molecular identifiers to normalize TCRbeta repertoire quantification. TCRdb itself trimmed the public reads at Q25 with fastp, ran MiXCR and retained productive beta chains. Identical CDR3 protein sequences are pooled into one entry, listed with their most common genes and DNA. The sample records approximately 520,000 distinct CDR3 sequences, about 33% of which are singletons. 2% to 2.5% of the sample belongs to the ten largest clones. With regard to this clonotype: Its cognate antigen has yet to be identified. No much larger clonotype is one base removed from it; base qualities were not supplied.

Recombination linked TRBV19 to TRBJ2-1, with TRBD1 identical over 7 junction bases. The origin of this receptor is a human donor who donated a stem cell graft to a child with aplastic anemia. Specimen: PBMCs from the stem cell graft donor, collected from the stem cell graft. The CDR3 loop reads CASSDRVRYNEQFF. The DNA reads as follows: TGTGCCAGTTCAGACAGGGTTCGCTACAATGAGCAGTTCTTC.